Listed here are 21 T cell receptor beta chains from one sample, sequenced in a study of shared clonotypes between healthy human individuals. TCRdb's table, derived via immunoSEQ multiplex PCR, lists solely in-frame clones and lacks some. The data contain 2 million to 2.5 million clones, 95% of them seen just once; the ten biggest clones take up roughly 0.13%. Material: naive CD4+ T cells sorted from blood. Subset indicated: CD45RA+ positively selected. The receptor source for this set is a man aged 18-30 years in good health.

The rearrangement joins TRBV11-3 to TRBJ2-1; TRBD1 is a possible D gene (5 bases). The CDR3 has 13 residues. V lost 5 bases to trimming and J lost 5 bases, with 10 bases between them. Germline CDR1 is SGHNT and CDR2 is YENEEA. The CDR3, as DNA: TGTGCCAGCAGCAGGGGAAACAACAATGAGCAGTTCTTC. Its protein product is CASSRGNNNEQFF. Full variable domain (rest looked up from reference TRBV11-3 and TRBJ2-1): EAGVVQSPRYKIIEKKQPVAFWCNPISGHNTLYWYLQNLGQGPELLIRYENEEAVDDSQLPKDRFSAERLKGVDSTLKIQPAELGDSAVYLCASSRGNNNEQFFGPGTRLTVL.

This sequence joins TRBV20-1 and TRBJ1-1; D is uncertain. Looked up from germline, CDR1 is DFQATT and CDR2 is SNEGSKA (reference sequence). CDR3 length: 11 amino acids. V was pared by 0 bases and J by 5 bases, with 4 bases between. The CDR3 region is CSARDWTEAFF. The CDR3 region has the DNA TGCAGTGCTAGAGATTGGACTGAAGCTTTCTTT.

The rearrangement links TRBV7-8 to TRBJ1-5; D gene ambiguous. V shed 1 base and J shed 6 bases, with 4 bases lying between them. The CDR3 loop spans 12 amino acids. Germline V gene data show CDR1 as SGHVS and CDR2 as FQNEAQ. DNA of the CDR3: TGTGCCAGCAGCTTAGGGGCTCAGCCCCAGCATTTT. Amino acids: CASSLGAQPQHF.

In its sample, this clone was seen once. V usage is TRBV2 and J usage is TRBJ1-1, with 7 bases lining up with TRBD1. The CDR3 spans 12 residues. Germline CDR1 SNHLY, CDR2 FYNNEI. The V and J ends lost 6 bases and 5 bases, in that order; junction bases with no gene match: 3. The CDR3 protein is CASRRQGTEAFF. The CDR3 coding sequence is TGTGCCAGCAGGAGACAGGGAACTGAAGCTTTCTTT.

The chain uses TRBV19 and TRBJ1-5; TRBD1 matches 7 bases. Trimming cost V 10 bases and J 0 bases; bases outside gene matches: 9. Germline V gene data show CDR1 as LNHDA and CDR2 as SQIVND (reference sequence). The CDR3 spans 15 residues. CDR3 residues: CATRGTAYSNQPQHF. CDR3 nucleotides: TGTGCCACCCGGGGGACAGCCTATAGCAATCAGCCCCAGCATTTT.

The rearrangement links TRBV29-1 to TRBJ2-5, with D perhaps matching TRBD1 (6 bases). CDR1 is SQVTM and CDR2 is ANQGSEA in the germline V gene. CDR3 length: 12 residues. V was trimmed by 7 bases and J by 5 bases, leaving 14 bases between them. CDR3 region: CSATGMYETQYF. As DNA, the CDR3 is TGCAGCGCCACAGGGATGTATGAGACCCAGTACTTC.

V and J are TRBV6-1 and TRBJ1-4; D is perhaps TRBD1 (5 bases). The CDR3 contains 14 residues. The germline CDR1 and CDR2 sequences are MNHNS and SASEGT. V was pared by 7 bases and J by 0 bases, with 9 bases between. The CDR3 DNA sequence: TGTGCCAGCACCGGGACGGCAACTAATGAAAAACTGTTTTTT. This gives the protein CASTGTATNEKLFF.

The chain couples TRBV28 to TRBJ2-7; tentatively, D is TRBD1 (5 bases). Trimming removed 10 bases from V and 2 bases from J, with 12 bases in between. CDR1 MDHEN and CDR2 SYDVKM come from the germline V gene. This CDR3 has 12 residues. CDR3 bases: TGTGCCACTAGGACACTTCCCTACGAGCAGTACTTC. This sequence encodes CATRTLPYEQYF.

This rearrangement joins TRBV18 to TRBJ1-3, with D possibly matching TRBD1 (5 bases). Trimming removed 3 bases at V and 0 bases at J, with 18 bases between. The CDR3 contains 18 residues. In germline, CDR1 is KGHSH, CDR2 LQKENI. For the CDR3, the DNA is TGTGCCAGCTCACCGACAGTACGAGGGCGCAACTCTGGAAACACCATATATTTT. It yields the protein CASSPTVRGRNSGNTIYF.

This chain uses TRBV18 with TRBJ2-3; maybe TRBD2 (5 bases). CDR1 and CDR2 from the germline V gene are KGHSH and LQKENI. V was cut by 5 bases and J by 4 bases, with 10 bases left in between. This CDR3 contains 13 residues. CDR3 loop: CASSSGSADTQYF. CDR3 in DNA: TGTGCCAGCTCAAGTGGGAGTGCAGATACGCAGTATTTT.

About this clone itself: The sample has other DNA sequences that encode this CDR3 too. The genes are TRBV5-1 and TRBJ2-5, with a possible D match to TRBD1 (6 bases). V lost 0 bases to trimming and J lost 4 bases, with 10 bases between them. The CDR3 is 14 residues long. Germline V gives CDR1 SGHRS, CDR2 YFSETQ. For the CDR3, the DNA is TGCGCCAGCAGCTTGGGGGGGCTTGGAGAGACCCAGTACTTC. This sequence encodes CASSLGGLGETQYF.

This clone has just one count. The V gene is TRBV18, the J gene TRBJ1-1; weak D call: TRBD1 (5 bases). Trimming cost V 1 base and J 0 bases, with 15 bases left between them. The germline CDR1 and CDR2 sequences are KGHSH and LQKENI. This CDR3 is built from 17 residues. CDR3 protein: CASSPRVQGTMNTEAFF. The DNA for the CDR3 is TGTGCCAGCTCACCACGTGTCCAGGGTACCATGAACACTGAAGCTTTCTTT.

The chain has TRBV28 and TRBJ1-2; D is undetermined. V lost 3 bases to trimming and J lost 6 bases, with 8 bases between them. Germline loops: CDR1 MDHEN, CDR2 SYDVKM. This CDR3 is built from 12 residues. Written as DNA, the CDR3 is TGTGCCAGCAGTTTTAGTCCCAATGGCTACACCTTC. Translation: CASSFSPNGYTF.

The CDR3 spells CATSRALSGGYYEQYF. As DNA, the CDR3 is TGTGCCACCAGCAGGGCTCTTAGCGGGGGGTACTACGAGCAGTACTTC. This chain links TRBV15 with TRBJ2-7; 10 bases fit TRBD2. Germline values: CDR1 LNHNV, CDR2 YYDKDF (reference sequence). V gave up 3 bases and J gave up 3 bases; unmatched junction bases: 8. This CDR3 contains 16 residues.

This clone has just a few counts. The chain carries TRBV10-2 and TRBJ1-5; TRBD1 is a possible D gene (5 bases). CDR3 length equals 13 residues. Per germline, CDR1 WSHSY and CDR2 SAAADI. Trimming cost V 5 bases and J 6 bases, with 11 bases left between them. The CDR3: CASSQGRSQPQHF. CDR3 coding DNA: TGCGCCAGCAGTCAGGGAAGGAGTCAGCCCCAGCATTTT.

The chain links TRBV11-2 to TRBJ2-7, with TRBD1 matching over 8 bases. Germline values: CDR1 SGHAT, CDR2 FQNNGV. V trimming: 4 bases; J trimming: 0 bases; junction bases outside the gene matches: 14. The CDR3 runs 18 residues. The CDR3 DNA is TGTGCCAGCAGCTCAGGACAGGGTAGAAGATGGCCCTCCTACGAGCAGTACTTC. As protein: CASSSGQGRRWPSYEQYF. Looking up the rest from reference TRBV11-2 and TRBJ2-7 gives the full variable domain: EAGVAQSPRYKIIEKRQSVAFWCNPISGHATLYWYQQILGQGPKLLIQFQNNGVVDDSQLPKDRFSAERLKGVDSTLKIQPAKLEDSAVYLCASSSGQGRRWPSYEQYFGPGTRLTVT.

The genes are TRBV6-5 and TRBJ2-2, with 7 bases lining up with TRBD1. The germline CDR1 and CDR2 sequences are MNHEY and SVGAGI. This CDR3 region has 16 residues. J lost 4 bases, V lost 4 bases, and 9 bases had no gene match. The CDR3 DNA follows: TGTGCCAGCAGTTTGGAGACAGGGAGTGCCACCGGGGAGCTGTTTTTT. It is translated as CASSLETGSATGELFF.

The chain is built from TRBV6-5 and TRBJ1-2; unclear D gene. Germline loops: CDR1 MNHEY, CDR2 SVGAGI. V lost 5 bases and J lost 8, with 15 bases in between. CDR3 length equals 13 residues. CDR3 coding DNA: TGTGCCAGCAGTCAATCAGCCTCGAGGGGCTACACCTTC. It codes for CASSQSASRGYTF.

This chain links TRBV11-2 with TRBJ2-1; 7 positions match TRBD2. Trimming removed 0 bases from V and 6 bases from J; junction bases left unmatched: 8. This CDR3 region has 16 residues. Germline V gives CDR1 SGHAT, CDR2 FQNNGV. CDR3 protein: CASSLDGGSSGNEQFF. The CDR3 bases are TGTGCCAGCAGCTTAGACGGGGGATCTAGCGGCAATGAGCAGTTCTTC.

This chain connects TRBV10-3 to TRBJ1-5, with unresolved D. The CDR3 is made up of 16 amino acids. CDR1 and CDR2 from the germline V gene are ENHRY and SYGVKD. The V and J ends lost 1 base and 0 bases respectively, with 10 bases between them. The CDR3 protein is CAISEWEVNSNQPQHF. CDR3 nucleotide sequence: TGTGCCATCAGTGAGTGGGAGGTTAATAGCAATCAGCCCCAGCATTTT.

This clone has only one observation. The chain joins TRBV5-6 to TRBJ1-5, with a tentative D call TRBD1 (6 bases). CDR3 length equals 14 residues. The V and J ends lost 0 bases and 9 bases respectively, with 13 bases between them. Germline V CDR1 and CDR2: SGHDT, YYEEEE. CDR3 DNA: TGTGCCAGCAGCTTGGGAAGGGGGAAGGGGCCCCAGCATTTT. Protein product: CASSLGRGKGPQHF.